Listed below are T cell receptor beta chains from one sample, sequenced in a study of T cell repertoires in ileal Crohn's disease. Generated by immunoSEQ multiplex PCR, the TCRdb table keeps only in-frame clones and is missing some. Of some 7,100 clones listed, 74% are singletons. Sequenced material: ileal tissue. These receptors came from an adult with Crohn's disease. CDR3s leave out the opening cysteine and the closing phenylalanine or tryptophan. The D gene is left open where the match is weak.

D: -
V: TRBV30
J: TRBJ1-6
CDR3: AWREQINSPLH

D: -
V: TRBV6-5
J: TRBJ2-7
CDR3: ASSYSSGAASEQY

D: TRBD1
V: TRBV7-9
J: TRBJ1-4
CDR3: ASSLMEGAATNEKLF

D: -
V: TRBV18
J: TRBJ1-2
CDR3: ASSPPAGYGYT

D: -
V: TRBV2
J: -
CDR3: ASLGQGSGEQY

D: -
V: TRBV7-2
J: TRBJ2-1
CDR3: ASSLAGEQF

D: -
V: TRBV2
J: TRBJ1-1
CDR3: ASSAAGPFF

D: -
V: TRBV5-6
J: TRBJ2-1
CDR3: ASRRVGNEQF

D: -
V: TRBV7-8
J: TRBJ1-2
CDR3: ASSLTSGSFGGAGGYT

D: -
V: TRBV2
J: TRBJ2-3
CDR3: ASSEVTDTQY

D: TRBD1
V: TRBV7-9
J: TRBJ2-5
CDR3: ASSLGTGNQETQY

D: -
V: TRBV10-1
J: TRBJ1-1
CDR3: ASSPRLNTEAF

D: -
V: TRBV7-9
J: TRBJ2-2
CDR3: ASSFRGGIRNTGELF

D: TRBD1
V: TRBV9
J: TRBJ1-3
CDR3: ASSVATGTGNTIY

D: TRBD1
V: TRBV4-3
J: TRBJ2-7
CDR3: ASSRGQGAAGGYEQY

D: TRBD2
V: TRBV5-1
J: TRBJ2-3
CDR3: ASSPSTSGGTGTDTQY

D: TRBD1
V: TRBV5-4
J: TRBJ2-7
CDR3: ASSRGQGASYEQY

D: -
V: TRBV10-3
J: TRBJ1-6
CDR3: AISESTGGRANSPLH

D: TRBD1
V: TRBV4-3
J: TRBJ1-2
CDR3: ASSPGQGYGGYT

D: TRBD1
V: TRBV5-4
J: TRBJ1-1
CDR3: ASSLWTGQGAQAF

D: -
V: TRBV5-6
J: TRBJ2-7
CDR3: ASSLMGVFSYEQY

D: -
V: TRBV9
J: TRBJ2-3
CDR3: ASSVARSTDTQY

D: -
V: TRBV5-1
J: TRBJ2-5
CDR3: ASRRGFQETQY

D: TRBD1
V: TRBV6-1
J: TRBJ1-1
CDR3: ASRGGQGMTEAF

D: TRBD2
V: TRBV5-4
J: TRBJ2-5
CDR3: ASSPSGGRVETQY

D: TRBD1
V: TRBV27
J: TRBJ2-2
CDR3: ASSFKRGRKRNTGELF

D: -
V: TRBV28
J: TRBJ2-7
CDR3: ASSLRQVIEQY

D: -
V: TRBV29-1
J: TRBJ1-3
CDR3: SVAPQGGNTIY

D: -
V: TRBV4-3
J: TRBJ1-2
CDR3: ASSQDFGQKVGYT

D: -
V: TRBV27
J: TRBJ2-7
CDR3: ASRSGAGYEQY

D: -
V: TRBV2
J: TRBJ1-4
CDR3: ASSWRPSNEKLF

D: -
V: TRBV15
J: TRBJ2-2
CDR3: ATSVGGDTGELF

D: -
V: TRBV5-4
J: TRBJ2-7
CDR3: ASSLQGKQY

D: TRBD1
V: TRBV2
J: TRBJ2-7
CDR3: ASGLTGNEQY

D: TRBD2
V: TRBV14
J: TRBJ2-7
CDR3: ASSPWSGGRGVYEQY

D: -
V: TRBV7-2
J: TRBJ2-3
CDR3: ASRPLGGTDTQY

D: TRBD1
V: TRBV29-1
J: TRBJ1-1
CDR3: SVGKDRETEAF

D: -
V: TRBV18
J: TRBJ1-4
CDR3: ASSPARDEKLF

D: -
V: TRBV6-1
J: TRBJ2-5
CDR3: ASRPAGLPETQY

D: TRBD1
V: TRBV6-1
J: TRBJ1-1
CDR3: ASTEGQGMNTEAF

D: TRBD1
V: TRBV5-5
J: TRBJ2-3
CDR3: ASMPTGPLTDTQY

D: -
V: TRBV7-2
J: TRBJ2-7
CDR3: ASSFHYEQY

D: TRBD2
V: TRBV30
J: TRBJ2-1
CDR3: ASRLAGAYNEQF

D: TRBD2
V: TRBV5-1
J: TRBJ2-2
CDR3: ASRPLAGANTGELF

D: -
V: TRBV21-1
J: TRBJ2-7
CDR3: ASSIQGRGPRYEQY

D: TRBD1
V: TRBV7-8
J: TRBJ1-5
CDR3: ASKPLTGGNQPQH